The 14 T cell receptor beta chains below were found in one sample sequenced in a study of CD39 and CD103 CD8 tumor-infiltrating T cells. The protocol was immunoSEQ multiplex PCR, while the TCRdb copy is restricted to in-frame clones and leaves out a portion. The sample lists 950 to 1,100 clones, approximately 35% occurring once. Specimen: CD39- CD103- CD8+ T cells sorted from the tumor. The subset was: CD103-CD39- double-negative CD45RA- CD8 T cells. These TCRs come from a human donor with melanoma.

The V gene is TRBV7-1, the J gene TRBJ1-2; unclear D gene. TRBV7-1 is treated as an ORF (open reading frame) with a function not yet certain. CDR3 length: 12 residues. V lost 0 bases, J lost 8 bases, and 7 bases lay in between. The CDR3 reads CASSSAAGGYTF. CDR3 coding DNA: TGTGCCAGCAGCTCAGCGGCCGGCGGCTACACCTTC.

This clone is large in the sample. The V call is TRBV5-6, the J call TRBJ2-7; tentatively, D is TRBD1 or TRBD2 (6 bases each). CDR3 length: 14 residues. From germline, CDR1 is SGHDT and CDR2 YYEEEE. V was cut by 0 bases and J by 2 bases, with 9 bases left in between. The CDR3 sequence: CASSLGGDTYEQYF. The CDR3 nucleotides are TGTGCCAGCAGCTTGGGGGGGGACACCTACGAGCAGTACTTC.

By frequency in the sample, this clone is medium-sized. CDR3 coding DNA: TGTGCCATCAGTGGGGGGGACTATCCCCACTCGGAGACCCAGTACTTC. Translated: CAISGGDYPHSETQYF. The genes are TRBV10-3 and TRBJ2-5; 7 bases are shared with TRBD2. Germline CDR1 ENHRY, CDR2 SYGVKD. The V and J ends lost 4 bases and 5 bases, in that order; junction bases with no gene match: 13. The CDR3 sequence is 16 residues long.

This clone was picked up a small number of times. The gene calls are TRBV6-1 and TRBJ2-3; D unclear. Germline lookup yields CDR1 MNHNS and CDR2 SASEGT. V lost 3 bases to trimming and J lost 3 bases, with 19 bases between them. The CDR3 totals 17 residues. CDR3 in amino acids: CASSDKVGRLTTDTQYF. In nucleotides, the CDR3 is TGTGCCAGCAGTGACAAAGTAGGTCGACTGACTACAGATACGCAGTATTTT.

The V gene is TRBV28, the J gene TRBJ2-2, with 12 bases matching TRBD2. From germline, CDR1 is MDHEN and CDR2 SYDVKM. The CDR3 sequence is 15 residues long. V gave up 6 bases and J gave up 3 bases; unmatched junction bases: 2. CDR3 protein: CASSRTSGDTGELFF. The CDR3 nucleotides read TGTGCCAGCAGCCGGACTAGCGGGGACACCGGGGAGCTGTTTTTT.

The J gene is TRBJ2-6, the V gene TRBV4-2; D remains ambiguous. CDR1 LGHNA and CDR2 YNFKEQ come from the germline V gene. This CDR3 region has 15 residues. V was pared by 4 bases and J by 1 base, with 8 bases between. In DNA, the CDR3 is TGTGCCAGCAGCCCTTCCCCTTCTGGGGCCAACGTCCTGACTTTC. Protein sequence: CASSPSPSGANVLTF.

To note about this clone: Since a far larger clone is one base different, this is likely a read error. This chain joins TRBV7-6 and TRBJ2-3; D is ambiguous. Trimming took 5 bases from V and 3 from J, leaving 12 bases between them. This CDR3 has 14 residues. Germline assignment: CDR1 SGHVS and CDR2 FNYEAQ. Written as DNA, the CDR3 is TGTGCCAGCAGCCGGTCGAGCCCTACAGATACGCAGTATTTT. Protein product: CASSRSSPTDTQYF.

CDR3 coding DNA: TGTGCCAGCAGCCTGGGGGGGTCCACTAACTATGGCTACACCTTC. Encoded protein: CASSLGGSTNYGYTF. The rearrangement joins TRBV14 to TRBJ1-2, with D perhaps matching TRBD1 (5 bases). V lost 4 bases, J lost 0 bases, and 12 bases lay in between. The germline CDR1 and CDR2 sequences are SGHDN and FVKESK. The CDR3 length is 15 residues.

This clone was counted between two and nine times. This chain connects TRBV27 to TRBJ2-3; the D is unclear. Germline V gives CDR1 MNHEY, CDR2 SMNVEV (reference sequence). The CDR3 loop spans 13 amino acids. Trimming took off 3 bases at V and 2 bases at J, with 6 bases between the two ends. The CDR3 nucleotides read TGTGCCAGCAGTTTCCTGTCCACAGATACGCAGTATTTT. Translation gives CASSFLSTDTQYF.

By frequency in the sample, this clone is medium-sized (0.01 to 0.1%). The chain couples TRBV7-2 to TRBJ1-1; TRBD1 aligns across 7 bases. V trimming: 1 base; J trimming: 1 base; junction bases outside the gene matches: 3. From germline, CDR1 is SGHTA and CDR2 FQGNSA. The CDR3 contains 15 residues. The CDR3 nucleotides are TGTGCCAGCAGCTTAGAGGGACAGACGAACACTGAAGCTTTCTTT. It yields the protein CASSLEGQTNTEAFF.

This rearrangement joins TRBV28 to TRBJ2-7; D gene ambiguous. The CDR3 totals 12 residues. Germline loops: CDR1 MDHEN, CDR2 SYDVKM. V was cut by 6 bases and J by 4 bases, with 10 bases left in between. The CDR3 region is CASSRSRYEQYF. For the CDR3, the DNA is TGTGCCAGCAGCCGAAGTAGGTACGAGCAGTACTTC.

The rearrangement uses TRBV6-5 and TRBJ2-3, with TRBD2 as a possible D gene (6 bases). The germline V and J ends were trimmed by 6 bases and 11 bases, with 15 bases remaining between them. There are 12 residues in the CDR3. From germline, CDR1 is MNHEY and CDR2 SVGAGI. The CDR3: CASSPTSWLQYF. The DNA of the CDR3 is TGTGCCAGCAGCCCTACTAGCTGGCTGCAGTATTTT.

This chain connects TRBV6-5 to TRBJ2-7, with unresolved D. The ends were cut back, 6 bases at V and 2 bases at J, with 8 bases in the middle. Germline V gives CDR1 MNHEY, CDR2 SVGAGI. This CDR3 has 12 residues. DNA of the CDR3: TGTGCCAGCAGAGTTACCCCCTACGAGCAGTACTTC. This encodes CASRVTPYEQYF.

The chain couples TRBV11-2 to TRBJ2-7; the match to TRBD1 covers 7 bases. The CDR3 spans 15 residues. Germline values: CDR1 SGHAT, CDR2 FQNNGV. The V and J ends lost 1 base and 6 bases, in that order; junction bases with no gene match: 9. CDR3 in amino acids: CASSLATGAPFEQYF. The CDR3 region has the DNA TGTGCCAGCAGCTTAGCCACAGGGGCTCCTTTCGAGCAGTACTTC. Full variable domain (remainder filled in from reference TRBV11-2 and TRBJ2-7): EAGVAQSPRYKIIEKRQSVAFWCNPISGHATLYWYQQILGQGPKLLIQFQNNGVVDDSQLPKDRFSAERLKGVDSTLKIQPAKLEDSAVYLCASSLATGAPFEQYFGPGTRLTVT.